The rows below give T cell receptor beta chains drawn from one sample of a study of blood T cell repertoires in COVID-19. Method: immunoSEQ multiplex PCR; TCRdb's copy keeps in-frame clones and lacks some. The sample lists 30,000 to 40,000 clones; around 90% were seen once. Material: peripheral blood. The receptor set was obtained from a man in his fifties or sixties with active or convalescent COVID-19. Each CDR3 is given with its conserved first and last residue. The D gene is left open where the match is weak. A clone size is listed for some rows: how often the clone was seen (once, few, many), or a class if it is expanded.

abundance,j_gene,v_gene,d_gene,CDR3nt,CDR3aa
-,TRBJ1-4,TRBV2,TRBD1,TGTGCCAGCAGTGTTGCGGGGACAGGGAATGAAAAACTGTTTTTT,CASSVAGTGNEKLFF
-,TRBJ1-4,TRBV5-4,TRBD1,TGTGCCAGCGGGGACAGGGGCGAAAAACTGTTTTTT,CASGDRGEKLFF
-,TRBJ1-1,TRBV7-8,-,TGTGCCAGCAGCCTTAAACAGGGGAACACTGAAGCTTTCTTT,CASSLKQGNTEAFF
-,TRBJ2-5,TRBV4-1,TRBD2,TGCGCCAGCAGCCAAGTTCATGTCCGGGGGGAAGAGACCCAGTACTTC,CASSQVHVRGEETQYF
-,TRBJ2-3,TRBV11-3,TRBD2,TGTGCCAGCAGCTTAGGGCTAGCGGGAGGGCCGGATACGCAGTATTTT,CASSLGLAGGPDTQYF
-,TRBJ2-5,TRBV7-9,-,TGTGCCAGCAGCACCCGGGATGGGGGGAAAGAGACCCAGTACTTC,CASSTRDGGKETQYF
few,TRBJ1-5,TRBV29-1,-,TGCAGCGCTCAGTTGGGGCAGGGAAATCAGCCCCAGCATTTT,CSAQLGQGNQPQHF
few,TRBJ1-5,TRBV6-5,-,TGTGCCACTAGAGATAGCAATCAGCCCCAGCATTTT,CATRDSNQPQHF
-,TRBJ1-2,TRBV5-6,TRBD1,TGTGCCAGCAGCTTGGGACAGGGCCATGGCTACACCTTC,CASSLGQGHGYTF
-,TRBJ2-3,TRBV2,-,TGTGCCAGCAGTGATCTCTCGGGGACAGATACGCAGTATTTT,CASSDLSGTDTQYF
-,TRBJ2-5,TRBV11-2,-,TGTGCCAGCAGCTTAGATGAGGGCAGGGCGGGGGAGACCCAGTACTTC,CASSLDEGRAGETQYF
-,TRBJ1-2,TRBV5-6,-,TGTGCCAGCAGCTTCGGGGGGCGCGGGAATGGCTACACCTTC,CASSFGGRGNGYTF
-,TRBJ2-3,TRBV7-2,TRBD2,TGTGCCAGCAGCTCCCCGACTAGCGGGTACACAGATACGCAGTATTTT,CASSSPTSGYTDTQYF
-,TRBJ2-1,TRBV11-3,TRBD2,TGTGCCAGCAGCCTCGGGACTAGTCATATGAATGAGCAGTTCTTC,CASSLGTSHMNEQFF
-,TRBJ1-2,TRBV29-1,-,TGCAGCGTTGAGCGGGGGGCGAGCTACACCTTC,CSVERGASYTF